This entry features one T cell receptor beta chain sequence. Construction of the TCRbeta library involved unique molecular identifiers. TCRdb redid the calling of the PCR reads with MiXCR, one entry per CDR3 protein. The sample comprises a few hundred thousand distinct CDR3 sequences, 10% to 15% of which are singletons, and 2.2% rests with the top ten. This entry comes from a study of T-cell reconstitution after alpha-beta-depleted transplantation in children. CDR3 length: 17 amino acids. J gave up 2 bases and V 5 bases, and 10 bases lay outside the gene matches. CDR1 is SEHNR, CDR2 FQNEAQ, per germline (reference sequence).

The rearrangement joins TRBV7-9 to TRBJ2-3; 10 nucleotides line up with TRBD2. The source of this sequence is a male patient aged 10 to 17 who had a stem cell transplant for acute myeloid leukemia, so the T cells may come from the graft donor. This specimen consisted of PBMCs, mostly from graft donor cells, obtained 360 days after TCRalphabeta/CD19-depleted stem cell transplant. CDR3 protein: CASSPRLAGLFTDTQYF. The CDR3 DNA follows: TGTGCCAGCAGCCCCCGACTAGCGGGTTTATTCACAGATACGCAGTATTTT. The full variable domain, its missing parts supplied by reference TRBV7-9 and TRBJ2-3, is DTGVSQNPRHKITKRGQNVTFRCDPISEHNRLYWYRQTLGQGPEFLTYFQNEAQLEKSRLLSDRFSAERPKGSFSTLEIQRTEQGDSAMYLCASSPRLAGLFTDTQYFGPGTRLTVL.